This T cell receptor beta chain was identified in a study of blood T cell repertoires in COVID-19. Germline values: CDR1 SGHTA, CDR2 FQGNSA. The CDR3 length is 14 residues. V lost 0 bases and J 3 bases, leaving 8 bases between the germline ends. Data came from immunoSEQ multiplex PCR; TCRdb stores just in-frame clones and leaves some out. The table lists about 400,000 clones, under 90% of them singletons. Material: PBMCs or T cells enriched from blood (not recorded which). This receptor was taken from a young woman who had recovered from COVID-19. This chain uses TRBV7-2 with TRBJ1-1; D gene ambiguous. The CDR3: CASSLAARDTEAFF. CDR3 nucleotide sequence: TGTGCCAGCAGCTTAGCGGCGAGGGACACTGAAGCTTTCTTT.